The 20 T cell receptor beta chains below all came from one sample that was sequenced in a study of cytomegalovirus exposure and HLA in healthy donors. TCRdb's copy holds only in-frame clones and misses some; the assay was immunoSEQ multiplex PCR. The repertoire holds about 54,000 clones, 89% seen once, with roughly 8.4% in the top ten. Sequenced sample: PBMCs. Receptors originate from a young woman in good health and CMV-seropositive.

The genes are TRBV7-2 and TRBJ2-7; perhaps TRBD2 as D (5 bases). There are 15 residues in the CDR3. Germline V gene data show CDR1 as SGHTA and CDR2 as FQGNSA. Trimming took 1 base from V and 6 from J, leaving 16 bases between them. The chain's CDR3 is CASSLVEIGSSEQYF. The CDR3 DNA is TGTGCCAGCAGCTTAGTGGAGATAGGGAGCTCCGAGCAGTACTTC. Based on the CDR3 plus reference TRBV7-2 and TRBJ2-7, the full variable domain is GAGVSQSPSNKVTEKGKDVELRCDPISGHTALYWYRQSLGQGLEFLIYFQGNSAPDKSGLPSDRFSAERTGGSVSTLTIQRTQQEDSAVYLCASSLVEIGSSEQYFGPGTRLTVT.

V usage is TRBV5-1 and J usage is TRBJ2-5; a possible D gene is TRBD2 (5 bases). V was trimmed by 4 bases and J by 6 bases, leaving 10 bases between them. Germline V CDR1 and CDR2: SGHRS, YFSETQ. There are 12 residues in the CDR3. In nucleotides, the CDR3 is TGCGCCAGCAGCGACGGGATGAAGACCCAGTACTTC. This encodes CASSDGMKTQYF.

The chain is built from TRBV28 and TRBJ2-5; TRBD2 agrees at 7 bases. The CDR3 totals 13 residues. The germline V gene has CDR1 MDHEN and CDR2 SYDVKM. V was clipped by 10 bases and J by 1 base; unmatched bases: 6. This CDR3 reads CATERGGQETQYF. DNA of the CDR3: TGTGCCACCGAGCGGGGCGGCCAAGAGACCCAGTACTTC.

The chain joins TRBV28 to TRBJ1-2, with D perhaps TRBD1 (5 bases). Germline CDR1 is MDHEN and CDR2 is SYDVKM. CDR3 length: 16 residues. V lost 2 bases to trimming and J lost 0 bases, with 13 bases between them. The CDR3: CASSLISLGPNYGYTF. In DNA form, the CDR3 reads TGTGCCAGCAGTTTAATCAGTCTGGGGCCTAACTATGGCTACACCTTC.

The chain is built from TRBV18 and TRBJ2-3, with 10 bases lining up with TRBD2. The trim removed 4 bases at V and 3 bases at J, leaving 4 bases unmatched. This CDR3 spans 15 amino acids. CDR1 is KGHSH and CDR2 is LQKENI in the germline V gene. The CDR3 DNA reads as TGTGCCAGCTCACTGGGACTAGCGCAGACAGATACGCAGTATTTT. Its translation: CASSLGLAQTDTQYF.

V gene TRBV30 combines with J gene TRBJ1-1, with a tentative D call TRBD1 (6 bases). Trimming removed 2 bases from V and 7 bases from J, with 14 bases in between. Germline-derived CDR1 and CDR2 are GTSNPN and SVGIG (reference sequence). This CDR3 is 13 amino acids long. CDR3 in amino acids: CAWSSLRGNEAFF. The CDR3 DNA reads TGTGCCTGGAGTTCCCTAAGGGGGAATGAAGCTTTCTTT.

The V and J genes are TRBV7-9 and TRBJ1-1; TRBD1 aligns across 10 bases. J lost 1 base, V lost 5 bases, and 4 bases had no gene match. The CDR3 is 15 amino acids. The germline gives CDR1 SEHNR, CDR2 FQNEAQ (reference sequence). This CDR3 is CASSPWTGGNTEAFF. CDR3 nucleotide sequence: TGTGCCAGCAGCCCGTGGACAGGGGGGAACACTGAAGCTTTCTTT.

V is TRBV4-1 and J is TRBJ2-1; 7 nucleotides agree with TRBD2. Germline V CDR1 and CDR2: MGHRA, YSYEKL. V shed 1 base, J shed 6 bases, and the junction held 6 bases outside the gene matches. The CDR3 totals 15 residues. Here the CDR3 DNA reads TGCGCCAGCAGCCAAGCCGGGGGGATAGGCAATGAGCAGTTCTTC. It yields the protein CASSQAGGIGNEQFF.

The CDR3 region is CASSPSQQDYGYTF. CDR3 nucleotides: TGTGCCAGCTCACCAAGTCAACAGGACTATGGCTACACCTTC. The rearrangement uses TRBV18 and TRBJ1-2; D may be TRBD1 (5 bases). The CDR3 sequence is 14 residues long. Trimming took off 2 bases at V and 3 bases at J, with 10 bases between the two ends. CDR1 and CDR2 (germline): KGHSH, LQKENI.

The V gene is TRBV5-1, the J gene TRBJ1-1, with D perhaps TRBD1 (5 bases). CDR1 SGHRS and CDR2 YFSETQ come from the germline V gene. The CDR3 loop spans 16 amino acids. The germline V and J ends were trimmed by 4 bases and 4 bases, with 20 bases remaining between them. The CDR3 protein is CASSPFLGAHGTEAFF. In DNA form, the CDR3 reads TGCGCCAGCAGCCCCTTCTTAGGGGCTCACGGCACTGAAGCTTTCTTT.

This clone occurred a few times. The chain carries TRBV9 and TRBJ1-5; unclear D gene. The CDR3 runs to 14 residues. The V end lost 4 bases, the J end lost 2 bases, and 10 bases lay between the germline ends. Germline V lookup: CDR1 SGDLS, CDR2 YYNGEE. CDR3 sequence reads: CASSTGSGNQPQHF. CDR3 DNA: TGTGCCAGCAGCACCGGGTCCGGCAATCAGCCCCAGCATTTT.

The chain couples TRBV5-1 to TRBJ2-1, with 7 bases lining up with TRBD1. The germline V gene encodes CDR1 SGHRS and CDR2 YFSETQ. The CDR3 spans 16 residues. The V segment lost 0 bases and the J segment 1 base; nucleotides outside the gene matches: 4. The CDR3 DNA reads TGCGCCAGCAGCTTGGTATACAGGGGTTCCTACAATGAGCAGTTCTTC. Its translation is CASSLVYRGSYNEQFF.

The rearrangement links TRBV7-2 to TRBJ2-3; D remains unclear. In germline, CDR1 is SGHTA, CDR2 FQGNSA. The V and J ends lost 3 bases and 6 bases respectively, with 10 bases between them. The CDR3 has 13 residues. CDR3 DNA: TGTGCCAGCAGCTTCCAGGTTGGCGATACGCAGTATTTT. Protein: CASSFQVGDTQYF.

The chain links TRBV2 to TRBJ1-1; TRBD1 is a possible D gene (6 bases). V was cut by 7 bases and J by 6 bases, with 18 bases left in between. The CDR3 is 14 residues long. The germline gives CDR1 SNHLY, CDR2 FYNNEI. DNA of the CDR3: TGTGCCAGCAATCGCGCCAGGGGAGACGCTGAAGCTTTCTTT. Encoded protein: CASNRARGDAEAFF.

The gene calls are TRBV28 and TRBJ1-5, with a tentative D call TRBD1 (6 bases). Germline-derived CDR1 and CDR2 are MDHEN and SYDVKM. The CDR3 contains 15 residues. V lost 5 bases to trimming and J lost 4 bases, with 15 bases between them. CDR3 DNA: TGTGCCAGCAGTCCTATGGGGGGGGCGAATCAGCCCCAGCATTTT. It encodes CASSPMGGANQPQHF.

The V and J genes are TRBV7-9 and TRBJ1-2; no reliable D call. Trimming removed 5 bases from V and 1 base from J, with 8 bases in between. Looked up from germline, CDR1 is SEHNR and CDR2 is FQNEAQ (reference sequence). The CDR3 runs 13 residues. CDR3 sequence: CASSAQVNYGYTF. Here the CDR3 DNA reads TGTGCCAGCAGCGCGCAGGTTAACTATGGCTACACCTTC. The full variable domain, rest sourced from reference TRBV7-9 and TRBJ1-2, is DTGVSQNPRHKITKRGQNVTFRCDPISEHNRLYWYRQTLGQGPEFLTYFQNEAQLEKSRLLSDRFSAERPKGSFSTLEIQRTEQGDSAMYLCASSAQVNYGYTFGSGTRLTVV.

V usage is TRBV28 and J usage is TRBJ2-7; tentative D call: TRBD1 (6 bases). Germline assignment: CDR1 MDHEN and CDR2 SYDVKM. The CDR3 runs to 13 residues. Trimming took off 5 bases at V and 7 bases at J, with 15 bases between the two ends. The CDR3 bases are TGTGCCAGCAGTCCCCAGGGGCGGAGGGAGCAGTACTTC. Amino acids: CASSPQGRREQYF.

This clone was seen only once. The missing conserved phenylalanine or tryptophan at the end of this CDR3 makes a read error likely. V gene TRBV29-1 combines with J gene TRBJ1-2; D remains ambiguous. The CDR3 loop spans 11 amino acids. V shed 5 bases and J shed 6 bases, with 10 bases lying between them. In germline, CDR1 is SQVTM, CDR2 ANQGSEA. As DNA, the CDR3 is TGCAGCGTTCGCGGCGGAAATGGCTACACCCTC. This codes for CSVRGGNGYTL.

The V call is TRBV10-3, the J call TRBJ1-1; 10 bases match TRBD1. CDR1 and CDR2 (germline): ENHRY, SYGVKD. The CDR3 is made up of 15 amino acids. The trim removed 0 bases at V and 5 bases at J, leaving 3 bases unmatched. The CDR3 is CAISESGTGVTEAFF. The DNA for the CDR3 is TGTGCCATCAGTGAGTCCGGGACAGGGGTGACTGAAGCTTTCTTT.

V usage is TRBV29-1 and J usage is TRBJ2-7, with D possibly matching TRBD2 (6 bases). Germline loops: CDR1 SQVTM, CDR2 ANQGSEA. This CDR3 spans 15 amino acids. The ends were cut back, 4 bases at V and 2 bases at J, with 18 bases in the middle. This chain's CDR3 is CSVGPTGTYAYEQYF. The CDR3 bases are TGCAGCGTTGGCCCCACCGGGACTTACGCCTACGAGCAGTACTTC.